Below are 21 T cell receptor beta chains sequenced from a single sample in a study of cytomegalovirus exposure and HLA in healthy donors. Vbeta (60) and Jbeta (13) primers were used in the PCR. The method was immunoSEQ multiplex PCR; TCRdb's version includes in-frame clones alone and lacks a portion of them. The profile shows about 140,000 clones, more than 60% of them singletons. Sequencing was performed on PBMCs. These receptors all stem from a female donor in good health and CMV-seronegative.

The rearrangement uses TRBV6-1 and TRBJ1-1; 11 bases agree with TRBD1. V was clipped by 4 bases and J by 8 bases; unmatched bases: 9. CDR1 and CDR2 (germline): MNHNS, SASEGT. The CDR3 covers 15 residues. CDR3 sequence reads: CASSAWDRGKGEAFF. In DNA form, the CDR3 reads TGTGCCAGCAGTGCGTGGGACAGGGGGAAGGGGGAAGCTTTCTTT.

DNA of the CDR3: TGTGCCAGCAGCGAGTGGGGACAGGGGGCCGCGGTGGAAGGCTACACCTTC. Amino acids: CASSEWGQGAAVEGYTF. The gene calls are TRBV2 and TRBJ1-2; 12 nucleotides align to TRBD1. Trimming removed 6 bases from V and 8 bases from J; junction bases left unmatched: 16. Germline V gene lookup returns CDR1 SNHLY and CDR2 FYNNEI. The CDR3 loop spans 17 amino acids.

This clone was counted once. CDR3 bases: TGTGCCAGCAGCTTGCCCAGGGCCCAAGAGACCCAGTACTTC. It specifies CASSLPRAQETQYF. The chain couples TRBV5-8 to TRBJ2-5, with D perhaps matching TRBD1 (5 bases). CDR3 length equals 14 residues. Germline assignment: CDR1 SGHTS and CDR2 YDEGEE. V lost 1 base to trimming and J lost 1 base, with 8 bases between them.

The chain employs TRBV28 and TRBJ1-2; possible D gene TRBD1, 6 bases. The ends were cut back, 2 bases at V and 2 bases at J, with 12 bases in the middle. There are 15 residues in the CDR3. CDR1 MDHEN and CDR2 SYDVKM come from the germline V gene. CDR3 coding DNA: TGTGCCAGCAGTTTAACGTTTCAGGGGAACTATGGCTACACCTTC. Its translation: CASSLTFQGNYGYTF.

The chain uses TRBV5-4 and TRBJ1-4, with D possibly TRBD1 on 6 matching bases. The CDR3 consists of 14 residues. Germline V lookup: CDR1 SGHNT, CDR2 YYREEE (reference sequence). Trimming removed 5 bases from V and 3 bases from J, with 11 bases in between. CDR3 residues: CASRQQGPNEKLFF. CDR3 nucleotide sequence: TGTGCCAGCAGGCAACAGGGCCCTAATGAAAAACTGTTTTTT.

This chain uses TRBV19 with TRBJ2-7; a possible D gene is TRBD2 (5 bases). Germline V gene sequence: CDR1 LNHDA, CDR2 SQIVND (reference sequence). This CDR3 is 15 amino acids long. The V end was cut by 3 bases, the J end by 6 bases, with 18 bases between. The CDR3 nucleotides read TGTGCCAGTAGTATTGCAGGACTGGCTTCGCGCGAGCAGTACTTC. Protein product: CASSIAGLASREQYF. The full variable domain, its missing parts supplied by reference TRBV19 and TRBJ2-7, is DGGITQSPKYLFRKEGQNVTLSCEQNLNHDAMYWYRQDPGQGLRLIYYSQIVNDFQKGDIAEGYSVSREKKESFPLTVTSAQKNPTAFYLCASSIAGLASREQYFGPGTRLTVT.

The genes are TRBV11-2 and TRBJ2-1; the match to TRBD2 covers 13 bases. Germline V CDR1 and CDR2: SGHAT, FQNNGV. Trimming at V came to 5 bases and at J to 8 bases, leaving 9 bases not matched to a gene. The CDR3 runs 16 residues. The CDR3 loop reads CASSPRLAGGGYEQFF. The CDR3 nucleotides read TGTGCCAGCAGCCCACGACTAGCGGGAGGTGGTTATGAGCAGTTCTTC.

The chain combines TRBV28 with TRBJ2-3; TRBD2 matches 10 bases. Germline-derived CDR1 and CDR2 are MDHEN and SYDVKM. The CDR3 is 15 amino acids. Losses at the gene ends were 2 bases for V and 4 bases for J; bases not matched to a gene: 3. CDR3 DNA sequence: TGTGCCAGCAGTTTAAGCGGGGGGGCCTCAGATACGCAGTATTTT. Translation: CASSLSGGASDTQYF.

The V and J genes are TRBV19 and TRBJ1-6; D may be TRBD1 (6 bases). The length of the CDR3 is 17 residues. The germline V and J ends were trimmed by 5 bases and 8 bases, with 22 bases remaining between them. The germline CDR1 and CDR2 sequences are LNHDA and SQIVND (reference sequence). CDR3 sequence (DNA): TGTGCCAGTAGTGCCTATGTGAACGACGAGGGGGATTCACCCCTCCACTTT. This translates into CASSAYVNDEGDSPLHF.

V usage is TRBV5-1 and J usage is TRBJ2-1, with D uncertain. V was cut by 0 bases and J by 5 bases, with 6 bases left in between. CDR3 length: 13 amino acids. From germline, CDR1 is SGHRS and CDR2 YFSETQ. Here the CDR3 reads CASSLVDNNEQFF. The DNA of the CDR3 is TGCGCCAGCAGCTTGGTAGATAACAATGAGCAGTTCTTC. Variable domain in full (rest from reference TRBV5-1 and TRBJ2-1): KAGVTQTPRYLIKTRGQQVTLSCSPISGHRSVSWYQQTPGQGLQFLFEYFSETQRNKGNFPGRFSGRQFSNSRSEMNVSTLELGDSALYLCASSLVDNNEQFFGPGTRLTVL.

This clone was counted a few times. Other DNA sequences in this sample translate to the same CDR3. The rearrangement joins TRBV18 to TRBJ2-7; D unresolved. Trimming stripped 3 bases from V and 0 bases from J, with 6 bases between. Germline V CDR1 and CDR2: KGHSH, LQKENI. This CDR3 has 13 amino acids. The CDR3 DNA reads as TGTGCCAGCTCACCCGTTAGCTCCTACGAGCAGTACTTC. Translating it yields CASSPVSSYEQYF.

This clone was counted a single time. The chain is built from TRBV6-6 and TRBJ1-2; 10 bases are shared with TRBD1. J lost 3 bases, V lost 7 bases, and 8 bases had no gene match. Germline CDR1 MNHNY, CDR2 SVGAGI (reference sequence). This CDR3 is built from 15 residues. CDR3 sequence: CASTDRQGAYYGYTF. The CDR3, as DNA: TGTGCCAGCACCGACCGACAGGGGGCCTACTATGGCTACACCTTC.

The CDR3 reads CASKGAGTGELFF. Here the CDR3 DNA reads TGTGCCAGTAAGGGGGCTGGGACCGGGGAGCTGTTTTTT. The chain is built from TRBV19 and TRBJ2-2, with 7 bases that match TRBD1. CDR3 length: 13 amino acids. Germline-derived CDR1 and CDR2 are LNHDA and SQIVND (reference sequence). The junction had 4 bases not matched to a gene; V was cut back by 7 bases and J by 5 bases.

The rearrangement uses TRBV6-5 and TRBJ1-5, with 11 bases matching TRBD1. CDR1 is MNHEY, CDR2 SVGAGI, per germline. This CDR3 contains 15 residues. The trim removed 6 bases at V and 5 bases at J, leaving 6 bases unmatched. CDR3 DNA: TGTGCCAGCAGCCGGACAGGGGGCGCGGATCAGCCCCAGCATTTT. This gives the protein CASSRTGGADQPQHF.

The CDR3 coding sequence is TGTGCCAGCAGCTTGACGGGAAACTCTGGAAACACCATATATTTT. Translating gives CASSLTGNSGNTIYF. J is TRBJ1-3 and V is TRBV7-7; D unresolved. The V end was cut by 3 bases, the J end by 0 bases, with 9 bases between. Germline V CDR1 and CDR2: SSHAT, FNYEAQ (reference sequence). CDR3 length equals 15 residues.

The chain is built from TRBV6-6 and TRBJ2-7; TRBD2 matches at 7 bases. J gave up 3 bases and V 0 bases, and 2 bases lay outside the gene matches. CDR1 and CDR2 (germline): MNHNY, SVGAGI (reference sequence). The length of the CDR3 is 14 residues. CDR3 protein: CASSYSTSSYEQYF. In DNA form, the CDR3 reads TGTGCCAGCAGTTACTCGACTAGCAGCTACGAGCAGTACTTC.

This clone has more than one count but fewer than ten. This chain joins TRBV9 and TRBJ2-2, with a weak D call TRBD2 (7 bases). With 0 bases removed from V and 2 bases from J, the gap between germline ends came to 11 bases. Looked up from germline, CDR1 is SGDLS and CDR2 is YYNGEE. The length of the CDR3 is 16 residues. CDR3 in DNA: TGTGCCAGCAGCGTAGGAGGGGGGGGTAACACCGGGGAGCTGTTTTTT. Encoded protein: CASSVGGGGNTGELFF.

This chain uses TRBV7-2 with TRBJ1-5; 7 bases are shared with TRBD1. Germline CDR1 reads SGHTA; CDR2 reads FQGNSA. This CDR3 has 15 residues. J was trimmed by 7 bases and V by 4 bases; bases with no gene match: 10. For the CDR3, the DNA is TGTGCCAGCAGCTCCCTAGAGGGGGCAGTCCAGCCCCAGCATTTT. This encodes CASSSLEGAVQPQHF.

In DNA form, the CDR3 reads TGTGCCAGCAGTTACCCTAAGGGAGACGCGAACACCGGGGAGCTGTTTTTT. Translation: CASSYPKGDANTGELFF. The rearrangement links TRBV9 to TRBJ2-2; maybe TRBD2 (5 bases). CDR3 length: 17 residues. Looked up from germline, CDR1 is SGDLS and CDR2 is YYNGEE. Trimming took off 5 bases at V and 0 bases at J, with 17 bases between the two ends.

Written as DNA, the CDR3 is TGTGCCAGCAGCTCGGACAGGGGCGCCTCCTACGAGCAGTACTTC. Translated, it gives CASSSDRGASYEQYF. The chain recombines TRBV11-2 with TRBJ2-7; 9 bases are a match to TRBD1. The junction had 4 bases not matched to a gene; V was cut back by 4 bases and J by 0 bases. This CDR3 contains 15 residues. Germline assignment: CDR1 SGHAT and CDR2 FQNNGV. The full variable domain, rest sourced from reference TRBV11-2 and TRBJ2-7, is EAGVAQSPRYKIIEKRQSVAFWCNPISGHATLYWYQQILGQGPKLLIQFQNNGVVDDSQLPKDRFSAERLKGVDSTLKIQPAKLEDSAVYLCASSSDRGASYEQYFGPGTRLTVT.

This chain links TRBV27 with TRBJ2-7; 12 bases agree with TRBD1. J gave up 4 bases and V 2 bases, and 6 bases lay outside the gene matches. The germline CDR1 and CDR2 sequences are MNHEY and SMNVEV (reference sequence). The CDR3 length is 16 residues. The CDR3 is CASSLVGTGGRYEQYF. The CDR3 bases are TGTGCCAGCAGTTTAGTGGGGACAGGGGGCCGGTACGAGCAGTACTTC.